This T cell receptor beta chain was identified during a study of CD8 T cells in Susac syndrome (dated by TCRdb to the late 2010s). Describing the broader study: Of the Susac syndrome patients who were sequenced, five or six had clinically active disease and 8 or 9 were in clinical remission. Susac syndrome patients were therapy-naive, on corticosteroids (some also receiving IVIg), or on IVIg alone at blood withdrawal. Repertoire sequencing was used to test whether CD8+ T cell activation and differentiation in Susac syndrome was antigen driven. The clonality of the CD8+ T cell repertoire was compared across over 9 healthy donors, about 14 Susac syndrome patients and roughly 16 multiple sclerosis patients. Results and caveats for the whole study, not just this receptor: Clonal expansion was seen in Susac syndrome CD8+ repertoires, peaking in CD8+ TEMRA cells and being greater in clinically active patients than in remitting ones. Over 15 and five Susac-specific public clones were found in the total CD8+ and CD8+ TEMRA repertoires, respectively. The number of individuals in the TCR sequencing and HLA analysis was acknowledged as relatively small.

RNA was extracted with the RNeasy kit and roughly 0.45 to 1 ug was reverse transcribed using random hexamers. The immunoSEQ multiplex PCR assay, covering 54 Vbeta and 13 Jbeta segments, was used to amplify TCR beta CDR3 regions. Bias from PCR amplification was corrected by using a synthetic template baseline for primer optimization and for computational correction. In the source study's methods: Reads were assigned to V, D and J genes according to IMGT and analyzed in immunoSEQ Analyzer, with only productive sequences retained. To calculate clonality, Shannon entropy was normalized by log2 of the number of productive unique sequences and then subtracted from one. For each patient and control, public and private clones were evaluated among the 100 most prevalent clones. Clones were defined as Susac-specific if absent from the healthy and MS cohorts, from around 1,000 published viral clones and from other ImmuneACCESS disease sequences. TCRdb reprocessing: public reads trimmed at Q25 with fastp, clones called with MiXCR, in-frame beta chains kept. Identical CDR3 protein sequences are pooled into one entry, listed with their most common genes and DNA. TCRdb assigned the V and J calls; the authors' analysis was not used. Counted in this sample were approximately 190,000 distinct CDR3 sequences; more than 85% of them appeared once. The top ten clones comprise about 0.17% of the sample.

This clonotype was counted a single time. The antigen this receptor binds is unknown. One base away there is no much larger clone; base qualities are not given. A single read is weak support. The CDR3 contains 16 residues, cysteine and phenylalanine counted. Of the read, only the CDR3 DNA is kept; its 48 bases are in frame from base 1. V and J are trimmed by 4 bases and 2 bases, and the gene matches miss 7 bases of the junction. CDR1 MGHRA and CDR2 YSYEKL were looked up in the germline V gene. High-throughput TCR beta sequencing profiled peripheral blood CD8+ and CD4+ T cells from healthy donors, Susac syndrome patients and multiple sclerosis patients. The Susac syndrome patients fulfilled recently defined diagnostic criteria for definite or probable disease. Bulk CD8+ and CD4+ T cells were purified by magnetic negative isolation, while CD8+ TEMRA cells were enriched using FACS. Blood was collected in EDTA tubes and processed within 24 hours, with PBMCs isolated through density gradient centrifugation. PBMCs intended for TCR sequencing were frozen in liquid nitrogen and were later thawed in a 37 degrees C water bath. A purity of at least 90% was achieved for sorted or isolated CD4+, CD8+ and CD8+ TEMRA cells.

Sequenced material: CD8+ T cells from PBMCs. The clonotype was recovered from a human donor with Susac syndrome. The chain links TRBV4-1 with TRBJ2-1; 8 bases in between match TRBD1. CDR3 protein: CASSPGTGKTYNEQFF. The nucleotide sequence is TGCGCCAGCAGCCCGGGGACAGGAAAAACCTACAATGAGCAGTTCTTC.